One sample yielded the 20 T cell receptor beta chains listed below, sequenced in a study of Tregs in tolerant kidney transplant recipients. The protocol was immunoSEQ multiplex PCR, while the TCRdb copy is restricted to in-frame clones and leaves out a portion. The sample contains around 70,000 clones, 80% to 95% of which appear only once. Source: CD8+ T cells from blood, taken before the transplant. These receptors were taken from a human donor who received a combined kidney and bone marrow transplant.

V is TRBV5-8 and J is TRBJ1-1; no reliable D call. Trimming took 0 bases from V and 3 from J, leaving 6 bases between them. This CDR3 contains 13 residues. CDR1 SGHTS and CDR2 YDEGEE come from the germline V gene. The chain's CDR3 is CASSLGRYTEAFF. In nucleotides, the CDR3 is TGTGCCAGCAGCTTGGGCAGATACACTGAAGCTTTCTTT.

This sequence joins TRBV5-4 and TRBJ2-7; D possibly corresponds to TRBD2 (6 bases). Deletions cut 3 bases from V and 3 bases from J, with 13 bases between. Germline V CDR1 and CDR2: SGHNT, YYREEE (reference sequence). The CDR3 spans 14 residues. The CDR3 is CASSSSGLHYEQYF. CDR3 in DNA: TGTGCCAGCAGCTCGAGCGGGCTTCACTACGAGCAGTACTTC.

This chain links TRBV30 with TRBJ2-7; TRBD1 agrees at 11 bases. The CDR3 consists of 13 residues. CDR1 and CDR2 (germline): GTSNPN, SVGIG (reference sequence). The ends lost 5 bases at V and 2 bases at J; junction bases unmatched: 2. The CDR3 bases are TGTGCCTGGGGACAGGGGGCCACCTACGAGCAGTACTTC. It is translated as CAWGQGATYEQYF.

The chain carries TRBV15 and TRBJ1-3; 7 bases fit TRBD1. After removal of 0 bases from V and 1 base from J, the junction contained 18 bases not matched to a gene. CDR3 length: 21 residues. Looked up from germline, CDR1 is LNHNV and CDR2 is YYDKDF (reference sequence). CDR3 bases: TGTGCCACCAGCAGAGATCGGGGATTGGCCCTAAGGGGGCAATCTGGAAACACCATATATTTT. Translating it yields CATSRDRGLALRGQSGNTIYF.

The chain recombines TRBV4-3 with TRBJ1-1; tentatively, D is TRBD1 (5 bases). The V gene's germline CDR1 is LGHNA and CDR2 YSLEER. This CDR3 is 16 amino acids long. V was trimmed by 0 bases and J by 4 bases, leaving 15 bases between them. The CDR3, as DNA: TGCGCCAGCAGCCAAGATGGGGGGATGAGGCTCACTGAAGCTTTCTTT. Its protein product is CASSQDGGMRLTEAFF.

This chain links TRBV5-1 with TRBJ2-7, with no clear D. Germline assignment: CDR1 SGHRS and CDR2 YFSETQ. V shed 1 base and J shed 1 base, with 6 bases lying between them. This CDR3 spans 13 amino acids. CDR3 residues: CASSLTDSYEQYF. The CDR3 coding sequence is TGCGCCAGCAGCTTGACAGATTCCTACGAGCAGTACTTC.

The rearrangement links TRBV7-9 to TRBJ2-3; 7 nucleotides match TRBD2. The CDR3 is 14 amino acids. V was pared by 5 bases and J by 2 bases, with 4 bases of the junction left unmatched. CDR1 is SEHNR, CDR2 FQNEAQ, per germline (reference sequence). CDR3 loop: CASSGDYFTDTQYF. The CDR3 nucleotides are TGTGCCAGCAGCGGGGACTATTTCACAGATACGCAGTATTTT.

As concerns this clone: This same CDR3 is encoded by further DNA sequences in the sample. The chain carries TRBV5-4 and TRBJ1-6; 8 bases are shared with TRBD1. Unmatched junction bases numbered 3, after V lost 4 bases and J lost 3 bases. In germline, CDR1 is SGHNT, CDR2 YYREEE (reference sequence). The CDR3 has 15 amino acids. CDR3 region: CASSLDRGYNSPLHF. CDR3 sequence (DNA): TGTGCCAGCAGCCTCGACAGGGGCTATAATTCACCCCTCCACTTT.

CDR3 nucleotides: TGTGCCAGCAGCTTCCCGCCGGGGACAGGCCAAGAGACCCAGTACTTC. Translating it yields CASSFPPGTGQETQYF. The rearrangement joins TRBV7-6 to TRBJ2-5; TRBD1 matches at 8 bases. The CDR3 is 16 amino acids. The J segment lost 1 base and the V segment lost 3 bases, leaving 7 bases of the junction unmatched. Germline V CDR1 and CDR2: SGHVS, FNYEAQ.

This chain links TRBV5-1 with TRBJ1-2; unclear D gene. In germline, CDR1 is SGHRS, CDR2 YFSETQ. The CDR3 spans 19 residues. Trimming cost V 3 bases and J 0 bases, with 24 bases left between them. The CDR3 spells CASSSVFWADSGSNYGYTF. The CDR3 DNA is TGCGCCAGCAGCTCAGTTTTTTGGGCAGATAGTGGTTCTAACTATGGCTACACCTTC.

V usage is TRBV6-5 and J usage is TRBJ2-2, with 7 bases aligning to TRBD1. V lost 7 bases and J lost 6; bases outside the gene matches: 8. CDR3 length: 14 amino acids. Looked up from germline, CDR1 is MNHEY and CDR2 is SVGAGI. The CDR3 loop reads CASKPGGLSGELFF. The CDR3 bases are TGTGCCAGCAAGCCAGGGGGTTTGTCCGGGGAGCTGTTTTTT.

The sample holds one count of this clone. The chain links TRBV7-9 to TRBJ2-7, with TRBD1 matching over 8 bases. There are 16 residues in the CDR3. The germline CDR1 and CDR2 sequences are SEHNR and FQNEAQ (reference sequence). The trim removed 5 bases at V and 2 bases at J, leaving 11 bases unmatched. The CDR3 region has the DNA TGTGCCAGCAGCCACAAAACGGGCAGGGGGCCCTACGAGCAGTACTTC. This translates into CASSHKTGRGPYEQYF.

The genes are TRBV19 and TRBJ2-2, with no clear D. V was clipped by 6 bases and J by 3 bases, with 5 bases between them. The CDR3 runs 12 residues. Germline CDR1 and CDR2: LNHDA and SQIVND (reference sequence). Here the CDR3 DNA reads TGTGCCAGTAGCACAGACACCGGGGAGCTGTTTTTT. It yields the protein CASSTDTGELFF.

The chain has TRBV7-6 and TRBJ2-7, with TRBD2 identical over 15 bases. Germline CDR1 is SGHVS and CDR2 is FNYEAQ. The trim removed 5 bases at V and 7 bases at J, leaving 9 bases unmatched. The CDR3 consists of 16 residues. The CDR3 reads CASSIGTSGRLGEQYF. In DNA, the CDR3 is TGTGCCAGCAGCATCGGGACTAGCGGGAGGTTAGGGGAGCAGTACTTC.

V gene TRBV27 combines with J gene TRBJ2-1, with D unresolved. There are 14 residues in the CDR3. Germline-derived CDR1 and CDR2 are MNHEY and SMNVEV (reference sequence). V was trimmed by 6 bases and J by 4 bases, leaving 13 bases between them. The DNA of the CDR3 is TGTGCCAGCAGGGAGACTTCACCTTACAATGAGCAGTTCTTC. Its protein product is CASRETSPYNEQFF.

The chain uses TRBV4-1 and TRBJ2-7, with D perhaps TRBD2 (6 bases). V lost 0 bases, J lost 3 bases, and 12 bases lay in between. The germline V gene has CDR1 MGHRA and CDR2 YSYEKL. The CDR3 length is 15 residues. The DNA for the CDR3 is TGCGCCAGCAGCCAAGAAAGGACGGGACTCTACGAGCAGTACTTC. The encoded protein is CASSQERTGLYEQYF.

J is TRBJ2-2 and V is TRBV9, with TRBD1 as a possible D gene (5 bases). The CDR3 is 17 amino acids. CDR1 and CDR2 from the germline V gene are SGDLS and YYNGEE. The V and J ends lost 4 bases and 3 bases respectively, with 19 bases between them. CDR3 DNA sequence: TGTGCCAGCAGCAACTCTGGGGCAGAAGGGGACACCGGGGAGCTGTTTTTT. It encodes CASSNSGAEGDTGELFF.

The V and J genes are TRBV7-2 and TRBJ2-4; a weak D match, TRBD2 (6 bases). V lost 0 bases to trimming and J lost 6 bases, with 6 bases between them. Germline-derived CDR1 and CDR2 are SGHTA and FQGNSA. The CDR3 contains 13 residues. Here the CDR3 reads CASSLAGGNIQYF. CDR3 sequence (DNA): TGTGCCAGCAGCTTAGCGGGAGGAAACATTCAGTACTTC. Combining the CDR3 with reference TRBV7-2 and TRBJ2-4 gives the whole variable domain GAGVSQSPSNKVTEKGKDVELRCDPISGHTALYWYRQSLGQGLEFLIYFQGNSAPDKSGLPSDRFSAERTGGSVSTLTIQRTQQEDSAVYLCASSLAGGNIQYFGAGTRLSVL.

This clone was observed a handful of times. Other DNA sequences from this sample encode an identical CDR3 as well. This chain connects TRBV9 to TRBJ2-3; 9 nucleotides match TRBD2. The V segment lost 0 bases and the J segment 1 base; nucleotides outside the gene matches: 3. This CDR3 spans 16 amino acids. The germline CDR1 and CDR2 sequences are SGDLS and YYNGEE. CDR3 protein: CASSVVASGGTDTQYF. In nucleotides, the CDR3 is TGTGCCAGCAGCGTAGTTGCTAGCGGGGGCACAGATACGCAGTATTTT. Drawing the rest from reference TRBV9 and TRBJ2-3, the complete variable domain is DSGVTQTPKHLITATGQRVTLRCSPRSGDLSVYWYQQSLDQGLQFLIQYYNGEERAKGNILERFSAQQFPDLHSELNLSSLELGDSALYFCASSVVASGGTDTQYFGPGTRLTVL.

The gene calls are TRBV5-1 and TRBJ2-7; TRBD2 matches at 7 bases. The CDR3 contains 13 residues. V lost 2 bases and J lost 3; bases outside the gene matches: 2. Germline assignment: CDR1 SGHRS and CDR2 YFSETQ. Here the CDR3 reads CASSLAGSYEQYF. CDR3 DNA sequence: TGCGCCAGCAGCTTAGCGGGAAGCTACGAGCAGTACTTC. Combining the CDR3 with reference TRBV5-1 and TRBJ2-7 gives the whole variable domain KAGVTQTPRYLIKTRGQQVTLSCSPISGHRSVSWYQQTPGQGLQFLFEYFSETQRNKGNFPGRFSGRQFSNSRSEMNVSTLELGDSALYLCASSLAGSYEQYFGPGTRLTVT.